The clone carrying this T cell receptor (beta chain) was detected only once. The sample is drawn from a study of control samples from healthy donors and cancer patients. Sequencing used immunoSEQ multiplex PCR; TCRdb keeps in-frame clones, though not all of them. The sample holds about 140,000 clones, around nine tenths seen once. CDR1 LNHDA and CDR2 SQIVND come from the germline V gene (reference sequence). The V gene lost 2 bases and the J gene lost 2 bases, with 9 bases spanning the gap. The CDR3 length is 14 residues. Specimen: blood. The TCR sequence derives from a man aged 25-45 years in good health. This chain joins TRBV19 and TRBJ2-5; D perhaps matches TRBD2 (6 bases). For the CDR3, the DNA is TGTGCCAGTAGTATAACCGGGGGACAAGAGACCCAGTACTTC. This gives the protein CASSITGGQETQYF.